This T cell receptor beta chain was captured by sequencing in a study of a mutant IDH1 vaccine in newly diagnosed glioma. Study-wide background: During weeks 1, 3, 5, 7, 11, 15, 19 and 23, patients received eight vaccinations. Those enrolled had earlier been treated with radiotherapy, temozolomide, or both, mostly both.

About this clone itself: The antigen remains unidentified.

The length of the CDR3 is 14 residues. Trimming took 5 bases from V and 5 from J, leaving 15 bases between them. CDR1 and CDR2 (germline): SGHVS, FNYEAQ. Data came from immunoSEQ multiplex PCR; TCRdb stores just in-frame clones and leaves some out. Of more than 25,000 clones listed, around 85% are singletons. Time point in this sample: week 5, during vaccination. Topical imiquimod was applied with each vaccine dose, which held 300 ug of mutant IDH1 20-mer peptide. Diagnosis in the donors showed new WHO grade 3 or 4 astrocytomas that were IDH1-mutant and ATRX-lost. The chain joins TRBV7-6 to TRBJ1-1, with D possibly matching TRBD1 (5 bases). The clonotype was recovered from a man aged 40-49 years with glioma. Some clones in this sample may be carry-over from other donors' samples. The sequencing here drew on PBMCs, taken from a glioma patient whose treatment included an IDH1 peptide vaccine. CDR3 coding DNA: TGTGCCAGCAGCCCGGGCACCTCAGGGACTGAAGCTTTCTTT. This translates into CASSPGTSGTEAFF. Variable domain in full (rest from reference TRBV7-6 and TRBJ1-1): GAGVSQSPRYKVTKRGQDVALRCDPISGHVSLYWYRQALGQGPEFLTYFNYEAQQDKSGLPNDRFSAERPEGSISTLTIQRTEQRDSAMYRCASSPGTSGTEAFFGQGTRLTVV.